What follows describes a single T cell receptor beta chain. This record comes from a study of blood T cell repertoires in COVID-19. Background on the study: From the United States, Italy and Spain came samples of acute and convalescent COVID-19. In each case, the material was cDNA or gDNA derived from T cells, B-cell-depleted T cells, or PBMCs.

V lost 1 base and J lost 0, with 10 bases in between. The CDR3 loop spans 17 amino acids. CDR1 LGHNA and CDR2 YSLEER come from the germline V gene. In the source study's methods: Quantification of nucleated cells was approximated via reference gene primer amplification. Measured with immunoSEQ multiplex PCR; TCRdb has only the in-frame clones, and not every one. D and trimming come from the DNA, and the V and J calls and clone size come from that table. The sample comprises 90,000 to 120,000 clones, around 83% of which are singletons, and under 2.5% rests with the top ten. The V gene is TRBV4-3, the J gene TRBJ2-6; D uncertain. The receptor was isolated from a human donor in a cohort sampled during active COVID-19. The sample comprised peripheral blood. CDR3 region: CASSQAGSNSGANVLTF. As DNA, the CDR3 is TGCGCCAGCAGCCAAGCGGGTTCAAACTCTGGGGCCAACGTCCTGACTTTC.